The sequence of this TCR beta chain was determined in a study of CD8 T cells in ankylosing spondylitis (TCRdb year 2017). For the wider study: To find TCR variants linked to disease, the study profiled T cell receptor beta repertoires in ankylosing spondylitis patients and healthy donors. Peripheral blood samples were taken, and synovial fluid was additionally collected from ankylosing spondylitis patients. The full study cohort was made up of approximately 27 ankylosing spondylitis patients and fewer than 120 healthy donors.

The sequencer listed for this sample is Illumina HiSeq 2500. Quantitative 5'-RACE with molecular barcodes was the method used to prepare the TCR beta libraries. The study's processing was this. Disease-linked TCR variants were identified with a new computational method built on a probabilistic model of VDJ rearrangement. TCRdb itself trimmed the public reads at Q25 with fastp, ran MiXCR and retained productive beta chains. Entries that share a CDR3 protein sequence are merged under the most common genes and DNA. It is TCRdb's table, rather than the study itself, that gives the V and J calls and clone size. In all, the sample holds approximately 300,000 distinct CDR3 sequences, and roughly 8% of those were seen once. The ten largest clones add up to 14% to 15% of the sample. The CDR3 runs 13 residues from the cysteine to the phenylalanine. Solely the CDR3 DNA is kept, with 39 bases framed from the first base. The germline V gene (reference sequence) supplies CDR1 DFQATT and CDR2 SNEGSKA. V was cut back by 6 bases and J by 0 bases, leaving a gap of 9 bases between them.

This clonotype was seen only a few times. What antigen it recognizes has not been identified. Per-base quality was not reported, and no clone a single base away is much larger than it. What the authors observed across the whole study: The disease-linked clones had a CD8+ phenotype and were found at relatively low frequencies in peripheral blood. Some motif variants had previously been reported in the synovial fluid and blood of reactive arthritis patients, which suggests shared mechanisms of disease initiation. Blood from ankylosing spondylitis patients appeared to be characterized by a TCR beta motif made up of fewer than ten highly homologous amino acid variants. According to the report, matched synovial fluid samples from ankylosing spondylitis patients were significantly enriched for the disease-linked clones.

The sequencing sample was made of blood, either unsorted or a sorted T cell fraction (not recorded which). This TCR came from a male donor with ankylosing spondylitis. The rearranged chain carries TRBV20-1 and TRBJ2-1; a weak D assignment points to TRBD1 (6 bases agree). The CDR3 in this case is CSAQGSSYNEQFF. At the DNA level, the sequence is TGCAGTGCGCAGGGGAGCTCCTACAATGAGCAGTTCTTC.